This record covers a single TCR beta chain. The antigen remains unidentified. The CDR3 runs to 12 residues. Trimming cost V 6 bases and J 4 bases, with 9 bases left between them. Germline assignment: CDR1 SNHLY and CDR2 FYNNEI. This entry belongs to a study of tissue T cells after allogeneic stem cell transplantation. Across the whole study: Pathologist H&E review favored samples with visible lymphocytes for sequencing among multiple samples.

Using immunoSEQ multiplex PCR, the repertoire was profiled, and TCRdb retains in-frame clones only, with some absent. The sample contains 6,300 or so clones, around 70% of which appear only once. Broader study findings: The study did not identify alloreactive or antigen-specific tissue TCRs, and some clones might be persisting host cells. Motif-based clustering found tissue-specific repertoire signatures shared across patients, though few clones were shared.

The receptor comes from a woman aged 18-49 years with breast cancer. The chain uses TRBV2 and TRBJ1-1, with D perhaps matching TRBD1 (5 bases). The sequencing here drew on tissue from the rectum, taken at autopsy. Written as DNA, the CDR3 is TGTGCCAGCAGGGTCGACAGCACTGAAGCTTTCTTT. This gives the protein CASRVDSTEAFF.